This TCR beta chain is from a study of T-cell reconstitution after alpha-beta-depleted transplantation in children. Study-wide results and limits: The study reportedly traced alpha-beta T cells about two months after transplant to several hundred expanded graft clones. Among T cells one year after transplant, newly produced cells accounted for most counts and diversity.

The TCRbeta library incorporated unique molecular identifiers. TCRdb analysed the PCR reads with MiXCR anew, one entry per CDR3 protein. The sample holds approximately 500,000 distinct CDR3 sequences, roughly a tenth seen once. This clonotype was recorded many times. What it binds is unknown. Sequence at one end of the junction differs from germline and may be a read error. CDR1 is SGHRS and CDR2 is YFSETQ in the germline V gene. This CDR3 has 15 amino acids. The sequenced sample was PBMCs, obtained before TCRalphabeta/CD19-depleted stem cell transplant. The TCR was taken from a child aged 2 to 10 with inherited bone marrow failure, due to receive a stem cell transplant. V gene TRBV5-1 combines with J gene TRBJ1-1; 7 bases are shared with TRBD1. CDR3 loop: CASSLVAGGNTEAFF. In nucleotides, the CDR3 is TGTGCCAGCAGCTTAGTTGCAGGGGGAAACACTGAAGCTTTCTTT.